This TCR beta chain was observed in a study of shared clonotypes between healthy human individuals. This clone has only one observation. The antigen is undetermined. Repertoires were generated with immunoSEQ multiplex PCR, while TCRdb's copy carries only in-frame clones and drops some. The data contain roughly 2,500,000 clones, more than 85% of them singletons. Study observations and caveats: Naive subsets tended to show greater estimated richness than memory subsets. The generation probabilities recorded for non-shared clonotypes fell below those of clonotypes shared by all four donors.

Germline-derived CDR1 and CDR2 are LNHDA and SQIVND (reference sequence). The CDR3 extends over 15 amino acids. V was shortened by 3 bases and J by 4 bases, with 13 bases between the two germline ends. Participating donors were healthy, HIV-negative adults free of recent acute infections or vaccinations. The chain combines TRBV19 with TRBJ2-1; TRBD1 is a possible D gene (6 bases). The sequence derives from a man aged 18-30 years in good health. Some clones in this sample may be carry-over from other donors' samples. The sample consisted of naive CD4+ T cells from PBMCs. Stated subset: CD45RA+ positively selected. In nucleotides, the CDR3 is TGTGCCAGTAGTATGGGACAACCTTCGTACAATGAGCAGTTCTTC. This translates into CASSMGQPSYNEQFF.